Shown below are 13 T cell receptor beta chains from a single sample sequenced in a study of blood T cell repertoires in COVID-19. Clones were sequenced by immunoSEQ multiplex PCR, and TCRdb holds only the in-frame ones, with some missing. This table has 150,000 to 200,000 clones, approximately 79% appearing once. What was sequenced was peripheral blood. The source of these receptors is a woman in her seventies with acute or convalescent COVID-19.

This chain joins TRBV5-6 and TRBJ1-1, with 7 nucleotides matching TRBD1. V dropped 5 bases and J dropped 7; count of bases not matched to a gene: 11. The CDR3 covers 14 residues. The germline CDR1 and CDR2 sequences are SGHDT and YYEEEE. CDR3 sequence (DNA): TGTGCCAGCAGTAAACAGGGGAGGTTTGATGAAGCTTTCTTT. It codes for CASSKQGRFDEAFF.

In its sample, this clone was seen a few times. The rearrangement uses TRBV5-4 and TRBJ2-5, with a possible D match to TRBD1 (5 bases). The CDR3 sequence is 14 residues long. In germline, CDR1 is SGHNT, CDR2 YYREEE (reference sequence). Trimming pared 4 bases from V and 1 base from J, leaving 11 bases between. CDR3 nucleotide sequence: TGTGCCAGCAGCGATGACAGTTCCCAAGAGACCCAGTACTTC. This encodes CASSDDSSQETQYF.

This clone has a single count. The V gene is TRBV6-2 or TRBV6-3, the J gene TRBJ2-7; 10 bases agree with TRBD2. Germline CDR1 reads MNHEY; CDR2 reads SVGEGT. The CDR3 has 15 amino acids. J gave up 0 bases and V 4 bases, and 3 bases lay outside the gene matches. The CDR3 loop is CASSSAGGRSYEQYF. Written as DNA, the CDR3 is TGTGCCAGCAGTTCAGCGGGAGGGCGCTCCTACGAGCAGTACTTC.

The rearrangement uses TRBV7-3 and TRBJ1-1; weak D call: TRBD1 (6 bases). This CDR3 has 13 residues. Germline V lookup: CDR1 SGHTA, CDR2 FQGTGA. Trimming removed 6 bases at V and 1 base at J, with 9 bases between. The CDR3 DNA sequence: TGTGCCAGCAGTTTGGACAGGAACACTGAAGCTTTCTTT. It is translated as CASSLDRNTEAFF.

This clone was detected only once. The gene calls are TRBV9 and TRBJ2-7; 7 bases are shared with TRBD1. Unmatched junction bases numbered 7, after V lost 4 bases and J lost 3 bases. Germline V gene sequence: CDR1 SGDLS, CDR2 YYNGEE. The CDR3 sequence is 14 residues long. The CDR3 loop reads CASSPRRQGYEQYF. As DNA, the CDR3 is TGTGCCAGCAGCCCTCGGAGACAGGGCTACGAGCAGTACTTC.

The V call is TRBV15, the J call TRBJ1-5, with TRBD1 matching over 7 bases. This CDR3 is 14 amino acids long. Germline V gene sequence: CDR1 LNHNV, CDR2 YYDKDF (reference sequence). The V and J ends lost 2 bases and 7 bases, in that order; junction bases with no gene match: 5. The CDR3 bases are TGTGCCACCAGCAGATCGGGACAGCAACAGCCCCAGCATTTT. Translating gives CATSRSGQQQPQHF.

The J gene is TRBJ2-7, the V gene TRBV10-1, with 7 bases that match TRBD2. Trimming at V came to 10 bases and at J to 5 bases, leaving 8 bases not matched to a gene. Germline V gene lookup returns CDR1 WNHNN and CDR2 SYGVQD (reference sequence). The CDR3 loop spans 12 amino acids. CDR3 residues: CATGTRGDEQYF. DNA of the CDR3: TGCGCCACCGGTACCCGGGGGGACGAGCAGTACTTC.

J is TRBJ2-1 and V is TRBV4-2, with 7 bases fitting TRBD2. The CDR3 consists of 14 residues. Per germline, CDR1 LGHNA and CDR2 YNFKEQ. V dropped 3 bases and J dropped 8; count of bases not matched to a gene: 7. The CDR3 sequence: CASSQGLADDEQFF. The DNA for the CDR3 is TGTGCCAGCAGCCAGGGGCTAGCGGACGATGAGCAGTTCTTC.

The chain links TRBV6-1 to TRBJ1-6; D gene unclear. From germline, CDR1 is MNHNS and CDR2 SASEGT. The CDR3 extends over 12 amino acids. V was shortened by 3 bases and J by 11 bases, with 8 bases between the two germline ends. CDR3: CASSDQTPPLHF. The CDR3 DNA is TGTGCCAGCAGTGATCAGACACCACCCCTCCACTTT.

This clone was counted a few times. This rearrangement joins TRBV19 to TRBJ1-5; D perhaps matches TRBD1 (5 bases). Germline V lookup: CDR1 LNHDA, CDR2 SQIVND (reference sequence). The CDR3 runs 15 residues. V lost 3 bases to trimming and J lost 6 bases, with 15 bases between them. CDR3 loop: CASSIRGGASQPQHF. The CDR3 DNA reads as TGTGCCAGTAGTATTCGGGGAGGGGCTAGTCAGCCCCAGCATTTT.

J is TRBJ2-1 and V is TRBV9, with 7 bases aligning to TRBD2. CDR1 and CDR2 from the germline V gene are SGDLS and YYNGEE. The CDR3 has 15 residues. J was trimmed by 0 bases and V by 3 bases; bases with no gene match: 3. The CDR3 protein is CASSDRGSSYNEQFF. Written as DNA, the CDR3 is TGTGCCAGCAGCGATCGCGGGAGCTCCTACAATGAGCAGTTCTTC.

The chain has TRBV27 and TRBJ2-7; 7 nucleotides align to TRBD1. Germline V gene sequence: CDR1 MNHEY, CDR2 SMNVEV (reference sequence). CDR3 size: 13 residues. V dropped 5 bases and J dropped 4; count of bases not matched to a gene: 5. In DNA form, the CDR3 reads TGTGCCAGCAGTCTCGGGGACAGTTACGAGCAGTACTTC. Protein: CASSLGDSYEQYF.

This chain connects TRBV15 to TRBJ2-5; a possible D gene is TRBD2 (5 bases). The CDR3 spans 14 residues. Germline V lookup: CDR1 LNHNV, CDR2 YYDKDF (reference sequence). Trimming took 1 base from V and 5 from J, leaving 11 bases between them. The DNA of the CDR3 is TGTGCCACCAGCAGAGCGGGGAGAGGTGAGACCCAGTACTTC. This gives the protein CATSRAGRGETQYF.